This TCR beta chain was sequenced during a study of CD8 T cells in ankylosing spondylitis. This clonotype was detected only a few times. Its specificity is not known. Trimming shortened V by 7 bases and J by 10 bases, and 5 bases separated the two germline ends. The CDR3 loop spans 9 amino acids. Germline V gene data show CDR1 as MNHEY and CDR2 as SMNVEV (reference sequence). TCRdb re-analysed the 5' RACE reads in MiXCR, keeping a single row per CDR3 protein. Of around 770,000 distinct CDR3 sequences listed, 15% to 20% are singletons. Points from the study as a whole: Reportedly, matched ankylosing spondylitis synovial fluid was significantly enriched for disease-linked clones. A motif in TCR beta, a set of 8 or 9 highly homologous variants, appeared characteristic of ankylosing spondylitis blood.

This TCR came from a male donor with ankylosing spondylitis. Sample: blood, either unsorted or a sorted T cell fraction (not recorded which). The V call is TRBV27, the J call TRBJ1-5; D gene unclear. The CDR3 region has the DNA TGTGCCAGCACTAAACCCCAGCATTTT. Encoded protein: CASTKPQHF.